What follows describes a single T cell receptor beta chain. The data were obtained in a study of T cell changes during pregnancy in multiple sclerosis. CDR1 and CDR2 from the germline V gene are SGHRS and YFSETQ. Deletions cut 0 bases from V and 5 bases from J, with 15 bases between. The CDR3 is 15 amino acids. Clones were read by immunoSEQ multiplex PCR, and TCRdb kept only the in-frame ones, dropping some. The data hold 91,000 or so clones, with around 92% observed a single time. This clonotype originated in a female donor with multiple sclerosis, enrolled in a pregnancy study. The genes are TRBV5-1 and TRBJ2-7; perhaps TRBD1 as D (6 bases). Specimen: peripheral blood, collected after pregnancy. The CDR3 coding sequence is TGCGCCAGCAGCTTGGACGGGCAGGGGCCCCACGAGCAGTACTTC. It is translated as CASSLDGQGPHEQYF.